The source of this T cell receptor (beta chain) is a study of blood T cell repertoires in COVID-19. Study-wide background: Both acute and convalescent COVID-19 samples were obtained from the United States, Italy and Spain. Sources were T cells, B-cell-depleted T cells, or PBMCs; the material itself was cDNA or gDNA.

Methods used by the authors: Scientists estimated how many nucleated cells there were by amplifying reference gene primers. Clones were read by immunoSEQ multiplex PCR, and TCRdb kept only the in-frame ones, dropping some. From that table come the V and J calls and clone size; the DNA was used to work out D and trimming. The table lists fewer than 300,000 clones, 87% of them singletons. The germline gives CDR1 SEHNR, CDR2 FQNEAQ (reference sequence). The V and J ends lost 5 bases and 7 bases respectively, with 17 bases between them. The CDR3 totals 15 residues. Specimen: peripheral blood. V usage is TRBV7-9 and J usage is TRBJ1-4; D possibly corresponds to TRBD1 (6 bases). This clonotype originated in a woman aged 40 to 49 who had recovered from COVID-19. The CDR3 loop is CASSPRQGTIEKLFF. The CDR3 DNA follows: TGTGCCAGCAGCCCCCGGCAGGGGACAATTGAAAAACTGTTTTTT.